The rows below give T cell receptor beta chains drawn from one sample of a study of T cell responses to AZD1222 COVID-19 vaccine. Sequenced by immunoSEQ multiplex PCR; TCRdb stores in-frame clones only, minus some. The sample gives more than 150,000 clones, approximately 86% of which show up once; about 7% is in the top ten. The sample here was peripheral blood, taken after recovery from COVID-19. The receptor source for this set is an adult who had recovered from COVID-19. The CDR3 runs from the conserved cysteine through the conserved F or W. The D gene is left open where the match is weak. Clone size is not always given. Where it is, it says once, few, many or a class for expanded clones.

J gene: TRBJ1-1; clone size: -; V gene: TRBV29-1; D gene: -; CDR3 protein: CSVEDLRGREAFF; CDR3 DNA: TGCAGCGTTGAAGATCTGAGAGGGAGGGAAGCTTTCTTT
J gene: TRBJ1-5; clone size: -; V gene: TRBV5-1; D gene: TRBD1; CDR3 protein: CASSLEGASNQPQHF; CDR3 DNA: TGCGCCAGCAGCTTGGAGGGGGCAAGCAATCAGCCCCAGCATTTT
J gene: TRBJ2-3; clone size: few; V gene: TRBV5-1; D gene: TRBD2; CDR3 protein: CASRVSGGAKDTQYF; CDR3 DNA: TGCGCCAGCAGGGTTAGCGGGGGGGCGAAAGATACGCAGTATTTT
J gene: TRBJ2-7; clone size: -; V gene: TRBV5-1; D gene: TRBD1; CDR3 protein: CASSPFSRQGNSYEQYF; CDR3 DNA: TGCGCCAGCAGCCCCTTTTCAAGACAGGGCAACTCCTACGAGCAGTACTTC
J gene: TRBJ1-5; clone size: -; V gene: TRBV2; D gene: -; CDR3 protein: CASSPTGIRHQPQHF; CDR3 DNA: TGTGCCAGCAGTCCAACAGGGATAAGACATCAGCCCCAGCATTTT
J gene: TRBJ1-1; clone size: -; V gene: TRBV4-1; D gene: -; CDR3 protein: CASSQGLRTATEAFF; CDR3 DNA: TGCGCCAGCAGCCAAGGTCTGAGGACAGCAACTGAAGCTTTCTTT
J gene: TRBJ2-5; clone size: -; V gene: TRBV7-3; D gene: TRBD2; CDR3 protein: CASSLKRGPGGETQYF; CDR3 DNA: TGTGCCAGCAGCCTTAAGCGGGGCCCCGGGGGAGAGACCCAGTACTTC
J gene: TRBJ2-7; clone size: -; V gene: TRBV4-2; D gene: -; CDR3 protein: CASSQDRNTYEQYF; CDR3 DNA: TGTGCCAGCAGCCAAGATCGAAATACCTACGAGCAGTACTTC
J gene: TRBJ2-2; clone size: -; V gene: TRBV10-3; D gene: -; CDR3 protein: CATSPGTGELFF; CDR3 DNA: TGTGCCACCAGCCCCGGGACCGGGGAGCTGTTTTTT
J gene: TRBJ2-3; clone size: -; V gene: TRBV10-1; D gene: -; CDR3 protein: CASSESTRREQYF; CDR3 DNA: TGCGCCAGCAGTGAGTCAACAAGGCGGGAGCAGTATTTT
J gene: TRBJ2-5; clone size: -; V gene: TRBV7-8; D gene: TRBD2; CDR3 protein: CASSLTTSGGQETQYF; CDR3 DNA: TGTGCCAGCAGCTTAACTACTAGCGGGGGACAAGAGACCCAGTACTTC
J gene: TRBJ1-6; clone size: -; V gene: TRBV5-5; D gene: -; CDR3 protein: CASSLGSSYNSPLHF; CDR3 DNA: TGTGCCAGCAGCTTAGGGAGCTCCTATAATTCACCCCTCCACTTT
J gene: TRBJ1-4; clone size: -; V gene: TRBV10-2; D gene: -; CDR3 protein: CASSEWDPVANEKLFF; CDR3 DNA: TGCGCCAGCAGTGAGTGGGACCCTGTTGCTAATGAAAAACTGTTTTTT
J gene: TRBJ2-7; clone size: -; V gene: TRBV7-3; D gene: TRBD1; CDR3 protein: CASSLTGGSGEQYF; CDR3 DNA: TGTGCCAGCAGCTTGACAGGGGGGAGCGGCGAGCAGTACTTC
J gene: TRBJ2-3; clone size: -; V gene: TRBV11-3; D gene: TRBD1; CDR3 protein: CASSFQTGGTDTQYF; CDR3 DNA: TGTGCCAGCAGCTTCCAGACAGGGGGCACAGATACGCAGTATTTT
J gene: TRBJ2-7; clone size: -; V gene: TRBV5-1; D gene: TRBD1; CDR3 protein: CASSLLGTGGEEQYF; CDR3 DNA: TGCGCCAGCAGCTTGCTCGGGACAGGGGGCGAAGAGCAGTACTTC
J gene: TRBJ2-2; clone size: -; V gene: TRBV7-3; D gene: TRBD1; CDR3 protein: CASSLTGGTGELFF; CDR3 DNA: TGTGCCAGCAGTCTAACAGGGGGCACCGGGGAGCTGTTTTTT
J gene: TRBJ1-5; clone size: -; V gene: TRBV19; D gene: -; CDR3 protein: CASRPIMSNQPQHF; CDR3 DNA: TGTGCCAGTAGACCCATTATGAGCAATCAGCCCCAGCATTTT
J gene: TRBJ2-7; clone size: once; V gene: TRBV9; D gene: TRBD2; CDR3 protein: CASSVGGSGYEQYF; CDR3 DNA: TGTGCCAGCAGCGTCGGGGGGAGCGGGTACGAGCAGTACTTC
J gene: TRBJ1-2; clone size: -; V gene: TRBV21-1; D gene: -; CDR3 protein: CASSSSDIQANYGYTF; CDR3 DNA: TGTGCCAGCAGCAGTTCGGATATTCAAGCTAACTATGGCTACACCTTC
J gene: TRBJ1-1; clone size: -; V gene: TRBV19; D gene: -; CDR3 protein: CASSHRDEAFF; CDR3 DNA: TGTGCCAGTAGTCACCGGGACGAAGCTTTCTTT
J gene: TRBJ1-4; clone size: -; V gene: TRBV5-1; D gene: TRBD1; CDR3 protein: CASSLEGQGEKLFF; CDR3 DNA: TGCGCCAGCAGCTTGGAGGGACAGGGAGAAAAACTGTTTTTT
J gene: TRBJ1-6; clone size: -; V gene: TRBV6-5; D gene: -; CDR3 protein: CASSYEVPNSPLHF; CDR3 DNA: TGTGCCAGCAGTTACGAGGTTCCGAATTCACCCCTCCACTTT
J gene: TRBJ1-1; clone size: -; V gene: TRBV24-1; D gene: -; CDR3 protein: CATSDLHIGGIVDTEAFF; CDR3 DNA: TGTGCCACCAGTGATTTGCATATAGGGGGAATTGTTGACACTGAAGCTTTCTTT
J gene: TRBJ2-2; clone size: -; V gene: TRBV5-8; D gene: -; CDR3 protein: CASRFRQDFTGELFF; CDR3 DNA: TGTGCCAGCAGATTTCGGCAAGACTTCACCGGGGAGCTGTTTTTT
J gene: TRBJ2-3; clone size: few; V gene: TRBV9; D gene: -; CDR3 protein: CASSVDGGLNTDTQYF; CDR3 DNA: TGTGCCAGCAGCGTAGATGGTGGGCTAAACACAGATACGCAGTATTTT
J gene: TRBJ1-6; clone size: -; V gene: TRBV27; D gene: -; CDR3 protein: CASSLGGLGSPLHF; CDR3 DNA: TGTGCCAGCAGTTTAGGAGGGTTGGGTTCACCCCTCCACTTT
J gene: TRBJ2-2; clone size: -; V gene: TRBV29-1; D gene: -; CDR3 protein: CSVGNTGELFF; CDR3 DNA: TGCAGCGTTGGAAACACCGGGGAGCTGTTTTTT
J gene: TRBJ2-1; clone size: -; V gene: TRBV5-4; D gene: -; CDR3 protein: CASSLDRYNEQFF; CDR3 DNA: TGTGCCAGCAGCTTGGACAGGTACAATGAGCAGTTCTTC